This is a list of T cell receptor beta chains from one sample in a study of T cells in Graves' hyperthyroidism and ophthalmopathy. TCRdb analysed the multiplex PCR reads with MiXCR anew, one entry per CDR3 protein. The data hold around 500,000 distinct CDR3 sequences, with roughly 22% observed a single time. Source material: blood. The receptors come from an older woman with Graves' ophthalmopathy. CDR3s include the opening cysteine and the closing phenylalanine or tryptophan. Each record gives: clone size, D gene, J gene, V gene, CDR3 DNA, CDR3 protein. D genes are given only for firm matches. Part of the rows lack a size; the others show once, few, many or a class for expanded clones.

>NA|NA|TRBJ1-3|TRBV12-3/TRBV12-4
TGTGCCAGCAACCCAACAGGGAAAAGCTCTGGAAACACCATATATTTT
CASNPTGKSSGNTIYF
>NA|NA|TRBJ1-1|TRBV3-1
TGTGCCAGCAGCCAAGATCTTGGAGGAACTGAAGCTTTCTTT
CASSQDLGGTEAFF
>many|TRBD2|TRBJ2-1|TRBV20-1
TGCAGTGCTAGAGATCAGCGGGAGAGGAACAATGAGCAGTTCTTC
CSARDQRERNNEQFF
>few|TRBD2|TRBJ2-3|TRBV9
TGTGCCAGCAGCGTAGTTTCTAGCGGAAACACAGATACGCAGTATTTT
CASSVVSSGNTDTQYF
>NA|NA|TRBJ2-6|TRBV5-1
TGCGCCAGCAGCCATGGACAGCATGTCGCTGGGGCCAACGTCCTGACTTTC
CASSHGQHVAGANVLTF
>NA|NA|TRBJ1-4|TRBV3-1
TGTGCCAGCAGCCAAGGTTTCGCAGGGTTCAACGAAAAACTGTTTTTT
CASSQGFAGFNEKLFF
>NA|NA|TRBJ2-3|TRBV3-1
TGTGCCAGCAGCCAAAGACAGTTCACAGATACGCAGTATTTT
CASSQRQFTDTQYF
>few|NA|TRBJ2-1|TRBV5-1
TGCGCCAGTGATCACCAGGGTCCCTACAATGAGCAGTTCTTC
CASDHQGPYNEQFF
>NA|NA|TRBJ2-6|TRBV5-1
TGCGCCAGCATGGAGAACTCTGGGGCCAACGTCCTGACTTTC
CASMENSGANVLTF
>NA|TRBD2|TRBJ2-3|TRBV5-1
TGCGCCAGCAGCTTGGCCGGGGGGACTAGCGTTAGCACAGATACGCAGTATTTT
CASSLAGGTSVSTDTQYF
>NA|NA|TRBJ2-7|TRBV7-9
TGTGCCAGCAGCTCACCAACGGGACGCACCTACGAGCAGTACTTC
CASSSPTGRTYEQYF
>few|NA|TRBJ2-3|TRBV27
TGTGCCAGCAGTCTTCGACTAGGGCCAGATACGCAGTATTTT
CASSLRLGPDTQYF
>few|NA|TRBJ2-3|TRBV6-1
TGTGCCAGCAGTGGTCCTGGGGGGATTAGCACAGATACGCAGTATTTT
CASSGPGGISTDTQYF
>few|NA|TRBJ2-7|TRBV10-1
TGCGCCAGCAGTGAGGGCCCGCCGGGGGTCTACGAGCAGTACTTC
CASSEGPPGVYEQYF
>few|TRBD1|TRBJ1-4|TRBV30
TGTGCCTGGAGCAGGGGGCGAAAGGGCCCCATTAATGAAAAACTGTTTTTT
CAWSRGRKGPINEKLFF